The rows below give T cell receptor beta chains drawn from one sample of a study of neurological immune-mediated disorders. Via MiXCR, TCRdb re-called the 5' RACE reads, giving one row per CDR3 protein. The sample lists 65,000 to 85,000 distinct CDR3 sequences, 3.2% occurring once. The specimen was PBMCs. Receptors were obtained from a woman in her 50s with multiple sclerosis. The CDR3 runs from the conserved cysteine through the conserved F or W. D genes are given only for firm matches. Clone size is stated in some rows and not others, as once, few, many or a class when expanded.

j_gene | d_gene | abundance | v_gene | CDR3aa | CDR3nt
TRBJ2-1 | TRBD1 | many | TRBV20-1 | CSALKRTGEYNEQFF | TGCAGTGCTCTTAAAAGGACAGGGGAATACAATGAGCAGTTCTTC
TRBJ1-2 | NA | many | TRBV4-3 | CASSQVRSVYGYTF | TGCGCCAGCAGCCAAGTTAGGTCGGTCTATGGCTACACCTTC
TRBJ1-2 | TRBD1 | many | TRBV20-1 | CSATQDREGYTF | TGCAGTGCTACACAGGACAGGGAAGGCTACACCTTC
TRBJ2-1 | TRBD2 | once | TRBV7-9 | CASSPLTSGRYNEQFF | TGTGCCAGCAGCCCTTTGACTAGCGGGAGGTACAATGAGCAGTTCTTC
TRBJ2-3 | NA | many | TRBV27 | CASGPDGPPTDTQYF | TGTGCCAGCGGACCAGACGGGCCTCCCACAGATACGCAGTATTTT
TRBJ2-2 | TRBD1 | many | TRBV6-1 | CASSEFRGRTGELFF | TGTGCCAGCAGTGAATTCAGGGGGCGCACCGGGGAGCTGTTTTTT
TRBJ1-3 | NA | many | TRBV4-3 | CASSPTRGSGNTIYF | TGCGCCAGCAGCCCTACCCGGGGTTCTGGAAACACCATATATTTT
TRBJ2-1 | NA | many | TRBV12-3/TRBV12-4 | CASRLGALGGNEQFF | TGTGCCAGCAGGCTAGGGGCCCTTGGGGGCAATGAGCAGTTCTTC
TRBJ1-1 | NA | many | TRBV5-1 | CASSLDGGDTEAFF | TGCGCCAGCAGCTTGGATGGGGGTGACACTGAAGCTTTCTTT
TRBJ2-1 | NA | many | TRBV27 | CASSFRQLNEQFF | TGTGCCAGCAGTTTTCGACAGCTCAATGAGCAGTTCTTC
TRBJ2-2 | NA | many | TRBV7-2 | CASSSKSSNTGELFF | TGTGCCAGCAGCTCGAAGTCCTCGAACACCGGGGAGCTGTTTTTT
TRBJ1-2 | NA | many | TRBV19 | CASSAGGNNYGYTF | TGTGCCAGTAGTGCCGGCGGGAATAACTATGGCTACACCTTC
TRBJ1-2 | TRBD1 | many | TRBV3-1 | CASSQGQTRWGYTF | TGTGCCAGCAGCCAGGGACAGACAAGGTGGGGCTACACCTTC
TRBJ2-2 | TRBD2 | many | TRBV5-1 | CASSGTSGENTGELFF | TGCGCCAGCAGTGGGACTAGCGGAGAGAACACCGGGGAGCTGTTTTTT
TRBJ1-1 | NA | many | TRBV10-3 | CAISESAGRGVNTEAFF | TGTGCCATCAGTGAGTCGGCCGGAAGGGGGGTGAACACTGAAGCTTTCTTT
TRBJ2-7 | TRBD1 | many | TRBV6-5 | CASRPGRGYEQYF | TGTGCCAGCAGACCGGGCAGGGGGTACGAGCAGTACTTC
TRBJ1-2 | NA | many | TRBV28 | CASSSGSGVVGYTF | TGTGCCAGCAGTTCCGGATCGGGGGTTGTAGGCTACACCTTC
TRBJ2-3 | NA | many | TRBV18 | CASSPLQGSTDTQYF | TGTGCCAGCTCACCGCTCCAGGGGTCCACAGATACGCAGTATTTT
TRBJ2-3 | NA | many | TRBV27 | CASRPRQGRTDTQYF | TGTGCCAGCAGGCCTCGCCAGGGGCGCACAGATACGCAGTATTTT
TRBJ1-2 | TRBD1 | many | TRBV10-3 | CAIRNDPGQGSYGYTF | TGTGCCATCAGGAACGACCCAGGACAGGGGAGCTATGGCTACACCTTC
TRBJ2-1 | NA | many | TRBV5-1 | CASSLDLVNEQFF | TGCGCCAGCAGCTTGGACTTAGTCAATGAGCAGTTCTTC
TRBJ1-5 | NA | many | TRBV7-2 | CASSLRTAPNQPQHF | TGTGCCAGCAGCTTAAGGACAGCTCCCAATCAGCCCCAGCATTTT
TRBJ2-7 | NA | medium-sized | TRBV5-6 | CASSPTGEAYEQYF | TGTGCCAGCAGCCCAACAGGGGAGGCGTACGAGCAGTACTTC
TRBJ2-3 | TRBD2 | many | TRBV5-1 | CASSAATSGRTDTQYF | TGCGCCAGCAGCGCAGCGACTAGCGGGAGAACAGATACGCAGTATTTT
TRBJ1-4 | NA | many | TRBV29-1 | CSAGTEKLFF | TGCAGCGCCGGAACTGAAAAACTGTTTTTT
TRBJ2-1 | NA | many | TRBV20-1 | CSLRSSGSFLGGVYNEQFF | TGCAGCCTAAGAAGTAGCGGCTCTTTCTTGGGTGGGGTTTACAATGAGCAGTTCTTC
TRBJ1-1 | TRBD1 | many | TRBV5-1 | CASSRDRENTEAFF | TGCGCCAGCAGCCGGGACAGAGAGAACACTGAAGCTTTCTTT
TRBJ2-2 | NA | many | TRBV9 | CASSREGGTGELFF | TGTGCCAGCAGCAGAGAGGGTGGCACCGGGGAGCTGTTTTTT
TRBJ1-5 | TRBD1 | many | TRBV24-1 | CATSPSTGGDISNQPQHF | TGTGCCACCAGCCCCTCGACAGGGGGAGATATTAGCAATCAGCCCCAGCATTTT
TRBJ2-5 | TRBD2 | many | TRBV7-2 | CASSSPGLAGPSETQYF | TGTGCCAGCAGCTCCCCGGGACTAGCGGGACCTTCAGAGACCCAGTACTTC
TRBJ1-1 | NA | NA | TRBV5-1 | CASSLSGVGTEAFF | TGCGCCAGCAGCTTGTCGGGCGTCGGCACTGAAGCTTTCTTT
TRBJ2-7 | TRBD1 | many | TRBV5-1 | CASSLGQGFNEQYF | TGCGCCAGCAGCTTGGGACAGGGATTCAACGAGCAGTACTTC
TRBJ2-1 | TRBD2 | many | TRBV20-1 | CSARDPLAGSNEQFF | TGCAGTGCTAGAGATCCACTAGCGGGAAGCAATGAGCAGTTCTTC
TRBJ2-3 | NA | many | TRBV5-1 | CASSFDGGGGTDTQYF | TGCGCCAGCAGCTTCGATGGGGGAGGAGGCACAGATACGCAGTATTTT
TRBJ1-5 | NA | many | TRBV20-1 | CSARDMEGHSNQPQHF | TGCAGTGCTAGAGATATGGAGGGACATAGCAATCAGCCCCAGCATTTT
TRBJ1-2 | NA | many | TRBV20-1 | CSVASGPYGYTF | TGCAGTGTTGCGTCGGGGCCCTATGGCTACACCTTC
TRBJ2-1 | NA | many | TRBV5-1 | CASSLVAGNNEQFF | TGCGCCAGCAGCTTGGTCGCAGGGAACAATGAGCAGTTCTTC
TRBJ2-5 | NA | many | TRBV5-4 | CASSLDRREETQYF | TGTGCCAGCAGCTTGGACCGGAGGGAAGAGACCCAGTACTTC
TRBJ1-4 | NA | many | TRBV6-5 | CASSYSWTAGEKLFF | TGTGCCAGCAGTTACTCGTGGACAGCCGGTGAAAAACTGTTTTTT
TRBJ2-3 | NA | many | TRBV5-5 | CASSSVGRETDTQYF | TGTGCCAGCAGCTCGGTCGGCAGGGAAACAGATACGCAGTATTTT
TRBJ2-7 | NA | many | TRBV7-9 | CASSLYFTRDHPYEQYF | TGTGCCAGCAGCTTATACTTCACGCGGGACCATCCCTACGAGCAGTACTTC
TRBJ2-7 | TRBD2 | many | TRBV20-1 | CSASTSERLSYEQYF | TGCAGTGCTTCGACTAGCGAACGTCTCTCCTACGAGCAGTACTTC
TRBJ2-5 | TRBD2 | many | TRBV20-1 | CSVGGGLAGDQETQYF | TGCAGTGTCGGAGGCGGTCTAGCGGGAGACCAAGAGACCCAGTACTTC
TRBJ1-2 | NA | many | TRBV4-3 | CASSRNPNYGYTF | TGCGCCAGCAGCCGGAACCCCAACTATGGCTACACCTTC
TRBJ2-7 | TRBD1 | many | TRBV5-1 | CASSFGTVYEQYF | TGCGCCAGCAGCTTCGGGACAGTCTACGAGCAGTACTTC
TRBJ2-3 | TRBD1 | many | TRBV2 | CASSATGGVGDTQYF | TGTGCCAGCAGCGCGACAGGGGGCGTTGGAGATACGCAGTATTTT
TRBJ2-3 | TRBD2 | many | TRBV4-2 | CASSHSTGTRLTDTQYF | TGTGCCAGCAGCCATTCGACCGGGACTAGATTGACAGATACGCAGTATTTT
TRBJ1-3 | TRBD1 | many | TRBV6-5 | CASSYSRTGFGNTIYF | TGTGCCAGCAGTTACTCTAGGACAGGGTTTGGAAACACCATATATTTT
TRBJ2-1 | TRBD1 | many | TRBV5-1 | CASSLTGTGVSEQFF | TGCGCCAGCAGCTTGACCGGGACAGGGGTTAGTGAGCAGTTCTTC
TRBJ2-3 | TRBD1 | many | TRBV11-3 | CASSSRPGQGRSDTQYF | TGTGCCAGCAGCTCGAGACCGGGACAGGGGAGATCAGATACGCAGTATTTT
TRBJ1-5 | NA | many | TRBV20-1 | CSASLFDQPQHF | TGCAGTGCTAGCCTTTTTGATCAGCCCCAGCATTTT
TRBJ2-1 | TRBD2 | many | TRBV6-5 | CASSYSTSGRTGEQFF | TGTGCCAGCAGTTACTCGACTAGCGGAAGAACAGGGGAGCAGTTCTTC
TRBJ1-5 | NA | many | TRBV5-6 | CASSQGNQPQHF | TGTGCCAGCAGCCAGGGCAATCAGCCCCAGCATTTT